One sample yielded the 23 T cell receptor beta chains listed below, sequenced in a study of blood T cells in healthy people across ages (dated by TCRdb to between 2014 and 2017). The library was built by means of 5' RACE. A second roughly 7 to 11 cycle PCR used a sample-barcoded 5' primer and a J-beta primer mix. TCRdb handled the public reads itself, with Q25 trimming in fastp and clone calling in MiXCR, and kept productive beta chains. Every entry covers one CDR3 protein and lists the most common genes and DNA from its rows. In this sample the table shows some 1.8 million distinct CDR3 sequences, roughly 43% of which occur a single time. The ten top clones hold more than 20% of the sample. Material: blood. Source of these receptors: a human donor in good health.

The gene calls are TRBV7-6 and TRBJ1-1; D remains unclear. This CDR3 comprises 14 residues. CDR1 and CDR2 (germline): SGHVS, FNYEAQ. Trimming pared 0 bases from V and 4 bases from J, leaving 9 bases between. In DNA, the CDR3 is TGTGCCAGCAGCTTAGCGGCGATGCCCACTGAAGCTTTCTTT. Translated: CASSLAAMPTEAFF.

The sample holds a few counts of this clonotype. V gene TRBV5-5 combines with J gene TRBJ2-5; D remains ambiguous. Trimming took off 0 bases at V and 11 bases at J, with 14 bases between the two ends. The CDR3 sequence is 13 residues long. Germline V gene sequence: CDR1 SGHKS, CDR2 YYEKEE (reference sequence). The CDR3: CASSLGPSYGQYF. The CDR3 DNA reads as TGTGCCAGCAGCTTGGGCCCATCCTACGGGCAGTACTTC.

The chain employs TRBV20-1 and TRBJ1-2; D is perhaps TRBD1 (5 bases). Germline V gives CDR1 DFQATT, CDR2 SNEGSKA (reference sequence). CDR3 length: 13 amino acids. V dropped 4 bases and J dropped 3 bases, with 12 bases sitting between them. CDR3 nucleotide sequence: TGCAGTGCTATCCCACAGGTACACTATGGCTACACCTTC. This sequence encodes CSAIPQVHYGYTF.

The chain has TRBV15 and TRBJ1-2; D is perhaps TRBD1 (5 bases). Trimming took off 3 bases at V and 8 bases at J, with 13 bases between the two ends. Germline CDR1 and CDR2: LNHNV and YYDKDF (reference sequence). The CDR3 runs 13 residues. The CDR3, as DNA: TGTGCCACCAGCAGGAGGGGAGATCGGGGCTACACCTTC. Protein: CATSRRGDRGYTF.

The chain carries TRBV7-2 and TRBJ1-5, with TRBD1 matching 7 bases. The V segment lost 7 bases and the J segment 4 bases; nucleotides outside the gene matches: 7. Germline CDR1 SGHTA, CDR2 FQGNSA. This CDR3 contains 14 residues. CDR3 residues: CASTRQGPNQPQHF. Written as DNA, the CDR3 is TGTGCCAGCACTCGACAGGGACCAAATCAGCCCCAGCATTTT.

CDR3 sequence: CASSQVQGTRQPQHF. CDR3 DNA sequence: TGTGCCAGCAGCCAAGTACAGGGTACCCGGCAGCCCCAGCATTTT. The V call is TRBV4-2, the J call TRBJ1-5, with a possible D match to TRBD1 (6 bases). Trimming cost V 1 base and J 7 bases, with 14 bases left between them. The CDR3 covers 15 residues. Germline V gene lookup returns CDR1 LGHNA and CDR2 YNFKEQ.

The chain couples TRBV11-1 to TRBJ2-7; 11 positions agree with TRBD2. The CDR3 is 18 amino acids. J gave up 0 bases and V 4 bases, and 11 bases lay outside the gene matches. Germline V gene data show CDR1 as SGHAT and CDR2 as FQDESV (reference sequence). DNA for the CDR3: TGTGCCAGCAGCTCGGTGGCTAGCGGGGGGCCCTCCTCCTACGAGCAGTACTTC. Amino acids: CASSSVASGGPSSYEQYF.

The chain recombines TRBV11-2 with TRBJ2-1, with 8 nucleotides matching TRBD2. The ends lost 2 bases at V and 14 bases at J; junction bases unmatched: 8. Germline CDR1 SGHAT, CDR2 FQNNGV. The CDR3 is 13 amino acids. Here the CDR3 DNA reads TGTGCCAGCAGCTTACGGGGGGGACAAGGGAAGTTCTTC. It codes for CASSLRGGQGKFF.

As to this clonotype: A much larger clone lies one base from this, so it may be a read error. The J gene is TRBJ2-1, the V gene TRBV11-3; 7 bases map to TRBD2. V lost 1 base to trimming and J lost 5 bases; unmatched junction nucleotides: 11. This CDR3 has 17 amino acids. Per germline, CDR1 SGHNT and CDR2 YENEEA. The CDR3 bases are TGTGCCAGCAGCTTAGCCCCGTCTAGCGGATCCGACAATGAGCAGTTCTTC. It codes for CASSLAPSSGSDNEQFF.

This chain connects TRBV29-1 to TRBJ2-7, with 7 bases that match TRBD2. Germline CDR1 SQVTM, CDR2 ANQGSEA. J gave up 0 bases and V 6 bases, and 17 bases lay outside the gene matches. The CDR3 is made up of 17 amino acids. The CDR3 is CSVRGASGAISSYEQYF. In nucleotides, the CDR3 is TGCAGCGTCCGCGGAGCGAGCGGGGCGATAAGCTCCTACGAGCAGTACTTC.

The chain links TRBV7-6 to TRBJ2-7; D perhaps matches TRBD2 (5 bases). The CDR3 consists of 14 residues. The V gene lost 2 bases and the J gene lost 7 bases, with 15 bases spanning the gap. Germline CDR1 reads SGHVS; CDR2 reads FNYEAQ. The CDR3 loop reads CASSLKTESGEQYF. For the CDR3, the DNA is TGTGCCAGCAGCTTAAAAACAGAATCGGGGGAGCAGTACTTC.

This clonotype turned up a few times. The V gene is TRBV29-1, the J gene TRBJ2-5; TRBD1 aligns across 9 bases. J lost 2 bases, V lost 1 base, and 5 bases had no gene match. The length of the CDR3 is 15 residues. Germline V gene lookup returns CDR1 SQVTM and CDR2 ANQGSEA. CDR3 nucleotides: TGCAGCGTTGAAGGGGGGACAGGGCAGCAAGAGACCCAGTACTTC. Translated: CSVEGGTGQQETQYF.

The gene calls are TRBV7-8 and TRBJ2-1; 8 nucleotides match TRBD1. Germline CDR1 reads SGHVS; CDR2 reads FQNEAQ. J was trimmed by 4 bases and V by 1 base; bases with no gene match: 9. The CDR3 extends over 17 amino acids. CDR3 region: CASSLVVRGRSYNEQFF. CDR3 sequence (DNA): TGTGCCAGCAGCTTAGTAGTCAGGGGGCGGTCTTACAATGAGCAGTTCTTC.

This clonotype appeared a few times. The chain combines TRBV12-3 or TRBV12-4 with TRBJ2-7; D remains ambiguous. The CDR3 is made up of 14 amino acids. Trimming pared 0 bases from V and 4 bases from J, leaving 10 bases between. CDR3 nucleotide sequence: TGTGCCAGCAGTTTAGCCGGTCGAGAATACGAGCAGTACTTC. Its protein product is CASSLAGREYEQYF.

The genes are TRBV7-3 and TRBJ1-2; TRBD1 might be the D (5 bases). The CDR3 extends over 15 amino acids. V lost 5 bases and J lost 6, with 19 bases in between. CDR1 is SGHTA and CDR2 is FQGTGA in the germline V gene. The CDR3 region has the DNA TGTGCCAGCAGCCCCGGGACCTCCGATTTCGATGGCTACACCTTC. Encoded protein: CASSPGTSDFDGYTF. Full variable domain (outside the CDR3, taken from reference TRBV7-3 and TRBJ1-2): GAGVSQTPSNKVTEKGKYVELRCDPISGHTALYWYRQSLGQGPEFLIYFQGTGAADDSGLPNDRFFAVRPEGSVSTLKIQRTERGDSAVYLCASSPGTSDFDGYTFGSGTRLTVV.

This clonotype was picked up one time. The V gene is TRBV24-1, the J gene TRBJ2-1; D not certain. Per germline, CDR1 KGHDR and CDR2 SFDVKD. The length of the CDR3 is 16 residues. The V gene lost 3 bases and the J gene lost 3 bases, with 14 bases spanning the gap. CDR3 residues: CATSDATPTNYNEQFF. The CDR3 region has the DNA TGTGCCACCAGTGATGCAACACCCACTAACTACAATGAGCAGTTCTTC.

CDR3 DNA sequence: TGTGCCAGCAGTTGGGGGGATCGCACAGATACGCAGTATTTT. Amino acids: CASSWGDRTDTQYF. V is TRBV6-5 and J is TRBJ2-3; D may be TRBD2 (6 bases). The germline V gene has CDR1 MNHEY and CDR2 SVGAGI. Deletions cut 4 bases from V and 1 base from J, with 9 bases between. CDR3 length equals 14 residues.

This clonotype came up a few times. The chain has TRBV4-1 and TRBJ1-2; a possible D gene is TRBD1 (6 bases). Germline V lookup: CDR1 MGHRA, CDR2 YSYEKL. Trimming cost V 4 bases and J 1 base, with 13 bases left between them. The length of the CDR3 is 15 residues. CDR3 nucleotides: TGCGCCAGCAGCCGTGGACTACAGGGTAACTATGGCTACACCTTC. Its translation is CASSRGLQGNYGYTF.

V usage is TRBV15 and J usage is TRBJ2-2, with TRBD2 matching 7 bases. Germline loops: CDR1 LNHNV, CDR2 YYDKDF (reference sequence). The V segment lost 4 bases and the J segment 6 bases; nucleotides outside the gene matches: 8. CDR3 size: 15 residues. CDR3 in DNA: TGTGCCACCAGCAAGAGCGGGGCCGTGGCCGGGGAGCTGTTTTTT. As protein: CATSKSGAVAGELFF. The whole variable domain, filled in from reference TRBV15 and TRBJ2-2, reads DAMVIQNPRYQVTQFGKPVTLSCSQTLNHNVMYWYQQKSSQAPKLLFHYYDKDFNNEADTPDNFQSRRPNTSFCFLDIRSPGLGDTAMYLCATSKSGAVAGELFFGEGSRLTVL.

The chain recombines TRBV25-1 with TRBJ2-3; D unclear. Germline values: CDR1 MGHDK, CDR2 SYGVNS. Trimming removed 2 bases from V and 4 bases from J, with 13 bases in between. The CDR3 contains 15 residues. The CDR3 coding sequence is TGTGCCAGCAGTGAACAATATACGGGTTCAGATACGCAGTATTTT. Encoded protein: CASSEQYTGSDTQYF.

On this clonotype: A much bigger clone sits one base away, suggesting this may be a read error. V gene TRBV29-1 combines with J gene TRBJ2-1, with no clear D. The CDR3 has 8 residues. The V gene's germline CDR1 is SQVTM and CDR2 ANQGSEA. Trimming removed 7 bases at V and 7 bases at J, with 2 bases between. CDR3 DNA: TGCAGCGGGAATGAGCAGTTCTTC. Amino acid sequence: CSGNEQFF.

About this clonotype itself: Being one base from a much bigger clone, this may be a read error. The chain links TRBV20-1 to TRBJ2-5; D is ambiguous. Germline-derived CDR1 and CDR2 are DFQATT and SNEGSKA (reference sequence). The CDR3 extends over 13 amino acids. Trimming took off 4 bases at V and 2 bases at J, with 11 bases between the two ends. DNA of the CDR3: TGCAGTGCTAAGATCGGCCCTCAAGAGACCCAGTACTTC. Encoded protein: CSAKIGPQETQYF.

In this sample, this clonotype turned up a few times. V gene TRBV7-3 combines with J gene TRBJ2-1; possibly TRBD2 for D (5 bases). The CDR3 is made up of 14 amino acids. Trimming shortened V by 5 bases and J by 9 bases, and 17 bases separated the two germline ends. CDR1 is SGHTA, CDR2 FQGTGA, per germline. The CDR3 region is CASSPDRGFGEQFF. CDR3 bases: TGTGCCAGCAGCCCTGACCGGGGTTTCGGTGAGCAGTTCTTC.